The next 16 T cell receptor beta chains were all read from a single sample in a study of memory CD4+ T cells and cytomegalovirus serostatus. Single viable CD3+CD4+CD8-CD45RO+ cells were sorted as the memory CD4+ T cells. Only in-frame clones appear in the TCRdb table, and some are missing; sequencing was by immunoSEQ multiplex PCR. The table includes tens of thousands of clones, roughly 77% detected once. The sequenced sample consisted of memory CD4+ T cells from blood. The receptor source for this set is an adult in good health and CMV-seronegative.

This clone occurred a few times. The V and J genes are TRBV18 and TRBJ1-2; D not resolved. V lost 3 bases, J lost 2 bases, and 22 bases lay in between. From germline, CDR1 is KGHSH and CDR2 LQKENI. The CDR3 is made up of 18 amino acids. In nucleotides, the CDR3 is TGTGCCAGCTCACCTAATGAGTCGGGAGTTTTTGGAAACTATGGCTACACCTTC. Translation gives CASSPNESGVFGNYGYTF.

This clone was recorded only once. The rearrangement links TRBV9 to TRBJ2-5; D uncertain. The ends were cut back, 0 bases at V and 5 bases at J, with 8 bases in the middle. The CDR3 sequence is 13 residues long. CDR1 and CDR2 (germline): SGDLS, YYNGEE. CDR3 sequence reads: CASSVDGRETQYF. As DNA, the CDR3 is TGTGCCAGCAGCGTAGATGGTCGGGAGACCCAGTACTTC.

CDR3: CASSFPGGPLHF. CDR3 DNA: TGTGCCAGCAGCTTCCCGGGCGGTCCCCTCCACTTT. The chain uses TRBV7-8 and TRBJ1-6; D is unresolved. The CDR3 sequence is 12 residues long. Trimming stripped 3 bases from V and 13 bases from J, with 10 bases between. Germline lookup yields CDR1 SGHVS and CDR2 FQNEAQ.

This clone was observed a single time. The CDR3 region has the DNA TGTGCCAGCAAGACCGGGACCACATACAATGAGCAGTTCTTC. Its translation is CASKTGTTYNEQFF. The V and J genes are TRBV6-5 and TRBJ2-1; D possibly uses TRBD1 or TRBD2 (5 bases each). The CDR3 has 14 residues. Germline CDR1 is MNHEY and CDR2 is SVGAGI. Trimming took off 7 bases at V and 4 bases at J, with 14 bases between the two ends.

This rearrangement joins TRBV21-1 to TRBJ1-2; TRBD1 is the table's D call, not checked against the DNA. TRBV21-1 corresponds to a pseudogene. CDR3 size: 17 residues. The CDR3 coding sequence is TGTGCCAGCAGCACACCACATAGGAGACAGGGGCGGTGTGGCTACACCTTC. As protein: CASSTPHRRQGRCGYTF.

This CDR3 reads CASSLWGDWSTGELFF. The CDR3 region has the DNA TGTGCCAGCAGCTTATGGGGGGATTGGAGCACCGGGGAGCTGTTTTTT. The gene calls are TRBV11-2 and TRBJ2-2; D possibly corresponds to TRBD2 (6 bases). CDR3 size: 16 residues. V was pared by 2 bases and J by 4 bases, with 14 bases between. The germline V gene encodes CDR1 SGHAT and CDR2 FQNNGV.

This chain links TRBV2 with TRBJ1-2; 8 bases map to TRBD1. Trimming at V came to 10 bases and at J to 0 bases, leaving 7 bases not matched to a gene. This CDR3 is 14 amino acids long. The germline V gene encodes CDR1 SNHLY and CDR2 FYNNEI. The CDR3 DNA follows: TGTGCCACCCACGGACAGGGAACTAACTATGGCTACACCTTC. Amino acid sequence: CATHGQGTNYGYTF.

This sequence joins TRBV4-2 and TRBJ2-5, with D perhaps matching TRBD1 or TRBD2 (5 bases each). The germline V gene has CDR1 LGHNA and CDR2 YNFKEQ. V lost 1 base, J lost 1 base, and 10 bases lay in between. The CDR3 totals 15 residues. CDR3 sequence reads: CASSQGGPGQETQYF. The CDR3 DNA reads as TGTGCCAGCAGCCAAGGGGGACCCGGCCAAGAGACCCAGTACTTC.

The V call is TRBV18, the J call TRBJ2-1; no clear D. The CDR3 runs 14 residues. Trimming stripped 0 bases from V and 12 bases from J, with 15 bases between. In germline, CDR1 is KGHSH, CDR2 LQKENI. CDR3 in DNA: TGTGCCAGCTCACCACCGGAGTTTCTCTATGGGCAGTTCTTC. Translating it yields CASSPPEFLYGQFF.

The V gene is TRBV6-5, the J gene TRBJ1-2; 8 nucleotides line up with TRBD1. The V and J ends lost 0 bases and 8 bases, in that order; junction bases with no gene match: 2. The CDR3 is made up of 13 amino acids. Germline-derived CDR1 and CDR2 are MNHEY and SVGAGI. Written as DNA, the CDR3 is TGTGCCAGCAGTTACTCCGGACAGGGCGGCTACACCTTC. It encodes CASSYSGQGGYTF.

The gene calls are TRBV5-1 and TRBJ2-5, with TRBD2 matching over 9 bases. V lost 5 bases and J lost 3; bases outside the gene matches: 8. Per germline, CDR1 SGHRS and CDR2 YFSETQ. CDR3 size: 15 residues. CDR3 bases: TGCGCCAGCAGACAAAGCGGGGGGCATGAAGAGACCCAGTACTTC. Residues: CASRQSGGHEETQYF.

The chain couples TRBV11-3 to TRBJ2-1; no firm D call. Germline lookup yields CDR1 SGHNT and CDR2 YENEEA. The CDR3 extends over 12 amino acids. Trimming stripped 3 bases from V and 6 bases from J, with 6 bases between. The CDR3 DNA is TGTGCCAGCAGCTTTGGGGTCAATGAGCAGTTCTTC. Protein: CASSFGVNEQFF.

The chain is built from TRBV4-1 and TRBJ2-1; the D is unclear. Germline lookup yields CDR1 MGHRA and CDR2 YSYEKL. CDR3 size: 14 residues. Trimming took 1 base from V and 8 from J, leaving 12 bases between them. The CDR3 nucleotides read TGCGCCAGCAGCCAAGCTCGTCTAGGCTATGAGCAGTTCTTC. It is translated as CASSQARLGYEQFF.

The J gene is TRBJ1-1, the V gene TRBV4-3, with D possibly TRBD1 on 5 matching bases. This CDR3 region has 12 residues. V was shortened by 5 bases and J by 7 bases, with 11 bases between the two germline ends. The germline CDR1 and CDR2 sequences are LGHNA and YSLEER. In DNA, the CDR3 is TGCGCCAGCAGCAAGCGGGACGGTGAAGCTTTCTTT. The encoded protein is CASSKRDGEAFF.

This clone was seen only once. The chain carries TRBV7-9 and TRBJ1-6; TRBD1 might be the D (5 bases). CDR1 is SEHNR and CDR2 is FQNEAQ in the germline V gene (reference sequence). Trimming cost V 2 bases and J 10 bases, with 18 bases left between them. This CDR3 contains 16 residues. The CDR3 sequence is CASSLYINRGVSPLHF. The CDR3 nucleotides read TGTGCCAGCAGCTTATATATTAATCGGGGGGTGTCACCCCTCCACTTT.

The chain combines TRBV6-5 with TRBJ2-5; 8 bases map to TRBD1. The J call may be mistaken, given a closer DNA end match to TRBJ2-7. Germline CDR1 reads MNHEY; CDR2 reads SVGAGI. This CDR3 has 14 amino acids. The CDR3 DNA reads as TGTGCCAGCAGTAACGGACAGGGAACCTACGAGCAGTACTTC. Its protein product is CASSNGQGTYEQYF.